The next 8 T cell receptor beta chains were all read from a single sample in a study of primary melanoma T cells and metastatic recurrence. Clones were read by immunoSEQ multiplex PCR, and TCRdb kept only the in-frame ones, dropping some. Its listing shows approximately 26 clones. The sample taken for sequencing was melanoma tumor tissue. Every receptor here comes from a human donor with melanoma.

The V and J genes are TRBV11-3 and TRBJ2-3, with D maybe TRBD2 (5 bases). The germline CDR1 and CDR2 sequences are SGHNT and YENEEA. With 3 bases removed from V and 0 bases from J, the gap between germline ends came to 7 bases. The CDR3 covers 14 residues. CDR3 region: CASSFRGSTDTQYF. The CDR3 DNA reads as TGTGCCAGCAGCTTCCGGGGAAGCACAGATACGCAGTATTTT.

The table lists this clone with a count of one. Relative to the germline gene, one junction end is altered; a read error may explain this. The gene calls are TRBV7-6 and TRBJ1-4; D is unclear. CDR3 length: 15 residues. Germline loops: CDR1 SGHVS, CDR2 FNYEAQ. The CDR3 protein is CASSLGRSINEKLFF. As DNA, the CDR3 is TGTGCTAGCAGCTTAGGGCGGAGCATTAATGAAAAACTGTTTTTT. The variable domain in full, completed from reference TRBV7-6 and TRBJ1-4, reads GAGVSQSPRYKVTKRGQDVALRCDPISGHVSLYWYRQALGQGPEFLTYFNYEAQQDKSGLPNDRFSAERPEGSISTLTIQRTEQRDSAMYRCASSLGRSINEKLFFGSGTQLSVL.

The chain links TRBV12-2 to TRBJ2-4; TRBD2 was called by the table and not checked on the DNA. TRBV12-2 is labeled a pseudogene. CDR3 length: 15 residues. The CDR3 is CASRLARGGQNIQYF. CDR3 nucleotide sequence: TGTGCAAGTCGCTTAGCACGGGGGGGCCAAAACATTCAGTACTTC.

This clone was seen more than once but under ten times. The chain uses TRBV12-5 and TRBJ1-1; D not resolved. The CDR3 totals 16 residues. V lost 1 base, J lost 1 base, and 13 bases lay in between. Per the germline V gene, CDR1 is LGHNT and CDR2 is FRNRAP. CDR3 amino acids: CASGLGRSFSNTEAFF. CDR3 bases: TGTGCTAGTGGTTTGGGACGGAGCTTTTCGAACACTGAAGCTTTCTTT.

The gene calls are TRBV6-8 and TRBJ2-3; 7 positions match TRBD1. CDR1 MNHGY and CDR2 SAAAGT come from the germline V gene. V shed 5 bases, J shed 15 bases, and the junction held 11 bases outside the gene matches. This CDR3 has 12 amino acids. The CDR3 sequence: CASSKKTGTVYF. CDR3 DNA sequence: TGTGCCAGCAGTAAAAAGACAGGGACCGTATATTTT.

The V and J genes are TRBV19 and TRBJ1-1; TRBD1 might be the D (5 bases). This CDR3 has 17 amino acids. Trimming left V 3 bases short and J 1 base short, with 18 bases between. Germline V lookup: CDR1 LNHDA, CDR2 SQIVND (reference sequence). Written as DNA, the CDR3 is TGTGCCAGTAGTATTCAGTCTAGTGCAGGGCCGAACACTGAAGCTTTCTTT. Translating it yields CASSIQSSAGPNTEAFF.

This clone was detected only a few times. V and J are TRBV19 and TRBJ1-5; the match to TRBD1 covers 7 bases. The CDR3 has 12 residues. Germline assignment: CDR1 LNHDA and CDR2 SQIVND (reference sequence). The CDR3 DNA reads TGTGCTACAGGGGTGCCGAATCAGCCCCAGCATTTT. It yields the protein CATGVPNQPQHF.

The gene calls are TRBV6-7 and TRBJ1-1; TRBD1 is a possible D gene (5 bases). TRBV6-7 is sorted into the ORF group, with uncertain function. Trimming removed 7 bases at V and 0 bases at J, with 12 bases between. The CDR3 has 14 residues. The CDR3 region has the DNA TGTGCCAGCACCTTGGACATAATGAACACTGAAGCTTTCTTT. As protein: CASTLDIMNTEAFF.